Following are 20 T cell receptor beta chains from one sample sequenced in a study of control samples from healthy donors and cancer patients. Some clones are missing from TCRdb's copy, which holds only in-frame ones; the method was immunoSEQ multiplex PCR. The table has about 130,000 clones, over 90% seen once; the top ten hold about 14%. Sequencing was performed on PBMCs. The receptors shown here come from a man in his fifties or sixties with colorectal cancer.

This sequence joins TRBV7-6 and TRBJ2-3; 8 nucleotides line up with TRBD1. CDR1 is SGHVS, CDR2 FNYEAQ, per germline. The CDR3 covers 16 residues. V dropped 5 bases and J dropped 1; count of bases not matched to a gene: 8. The CDR3 nucleotides are TGTGCCAGCAGCCCTAGGACAGGGAAGGGCACAGATACGCAGTATTTT. It translates to CASSPRTGKGTDTQYF.

The chain combines TRBV6-2 or TRBV6-3 with TRBJ1-2; D is ambiguous. The CDR3 runs 12 residues. Trimming left V 2 bases short and J 7 bases short, with 8 bases between. Germline CDR1 and CDR2: MNHEY and SVGEGT. The CDR3 DNA is TGTGCCAGCAGTTACCCCAGCCTTGGCTACACCTTC. Protein product: CASSYPSLGYTF.

This chain links TRBV15 with TRBJ2-5, with 10 bases aligning to TRBD1. There are 16 residues in the CDR3. Germline loops: CDR1 LNHNV, CDR2 YYDKDF (reference sequence). J lost 5 bases, V lost 2 bases, and 8 bases had no gene match. CDR3 sequence (DNA): TGTGCCACCAGCAGACCGCCGGGACAGGGGAGGGAGACCCAGTACTTC. Translation gives CATSRPPGQGRETQYF.

V usage is TRBV19 and J usage is TRBJ1-4; D unresolved. This CDR3 is 14 amino acids long. The ends were cut back, 1 base at V and 12 bases at J, with 15 bases in the middle. Per germline, CDR1 LNHDA and CDR2 SQIVND (reference sequence). CDR3 loop: CASSIAPAPTELFF. The CDR3 DNA follows: TGTGCCAGTAGTATAGCCCCCGCTCCTACCGAACTGTTTTTT.

This clone was seen once. The CDR3 region has the DNA TGCGCCAGCGAAAGCCCGGGGGGGCCAACCGGGGAGCTGTTTTTT. This translates into CASESPGGPTGELFF. The chain employs TRBV5-1 and TRBJ2-2, with 8 bases fitting TRBD2. With V trimmed by 7 bases and J by 5 bases, 10 bases remained unmatched. Germline values: CDR1 SGHRS, CDR2 YFSETQ. The CDR3 has 15 amino acids.

The chain recombines TRBV10-3 with TRBJ2-7; 10 nucleotides line up with TRBD1. V lost 4 bases, J lost 5 bases, and 8 bases stayed unmatched. Germline CDR1 and CDR2: ENHRY and SYGVKD. The CDR3 is 15 residues long. In nucleotides, the CDR3 is TGTGCCATCAGTGGGGACAGGGGCGCACGAGACGAGCAGTACTTC. It codes for CAISGDRGARDEQYF.

The rearrangement joins TRBV5-1 to TRBJ2-5, with D hard to call. Trimming took off 2 bases at V and 1 base at J, with 21 bases between the two ends. The germline V gene encodes CDR1 SGHRS and CDR2 YFSETQ. This CDR3 has 18 residues. The CDR3 nucleotides are TGCGCCAGCAGCTTAAGTTCCCAGAGTCTAAATCCCCAAGAGACCCAGTACTTC. It is translated as CASSLSSQSLNPQETQYF.

The gene calls are TRBV30 and TRBJ2-7; 9 positions agree with TRBD2. V dropped 8 bases and J dropped 2; count of bases not matched to a gene: 7. The length of the CDR3 is 13 residues. From germline, CDR1 is GTSNPN and CDR2 SVGIG (reference sequence). CDR3 DNA: TGTGCCAGGACCGAGCGGGGGGCCTACGAGCAGTACTTC. As protein: CARTERGAYEQYF.

This chain uses TRBV24-1 with TRBJ2-2; 9 nucleotides line up with TRBD1. Trimming cost V 3 bases and J 5 bases; bases outside gene matches: 6. The CDR3 covers 16 residues. Germline loops: CDR1 KGHDR, CDR2 SFDVKD. CDR3 protein: CATSDAGTGKTGELFF. CDR3 DNA sequence: TGTGCCACCAGTGATGCTGGGACAGGGAAGACCGGGGAGCTGTTTTTT.

V is TRBV15 and J is TRBJ2-7; TRBD1 aligns across 8 bases. This CDR3 has 14 residues. The J segment lost 3 bases and the V segment lost 3 bases, leaving 4 bases of the junction unmatched. Germline V gene data show CDR1 as LNHNV and CDR2 as YYDKDF (reference sequence). The DNA for the CDR3 is TGTGCCACCAGCAGCAGGGGGCTTGGCTACGAGCAGTACTTC. Translated: CATSSRGLGYEQYF.

V and J are TRBV5-1 and TRBJ1-1, with D tentatively TRBD1 (6 bases). CDR1 and CDR2 (germline): SGHRS, YFSETQ. CDR3 length equals 15 residues. The germline V and J ends were trimmed by 4 bases and 0 bases, with 13 bases remaining between them. Written as DNA, the CDR3 is TGCGCCAGCAGCGCGCAACAGGGCCTGAACACTGAAGCTTTCTTT. Translating gives CASSAQQGLNTEAFF.

V is TRBV7-8 and J is TRBJ2-5, with 7 bases fitting TRBD1. CDR3 length equals 13 residues. Germline V CDR1 and CDR2: SGHVS, FQNEAQ. The ends lost 8 bases at V and 5 bases at J; junction bases unmatched: 8. This CDR3 is CASGTGAWETQYF. The DNA for the CDR3 is TGTGCCAGCGGAACAGGGGCATGGGAGACCCAGTACTTC.

J is TRBJ1-5 and V is TRBV5-8; D is unclear. Germline CDR1 SGHTS, CDR2 YDEGEE. This CDR3 is built from 15 residues. V was trimmed by 3 bases and J by 1 base, leaving 11 bases between them. CDR3 region: CASSSRTDSNQPQHF. CDR3 DNA: TGTGCCAGCAGCTCGAGGACGGACAGCAATCAGCCCCAGCATTTT.

V gene TRBV19 combines with J gene TRBJ2-6; a weak D match, TRBD2 (6 bases). The CDR3 totals 15 residues. Trimming cost V 3 bases and J 3 bases, with 9 bases left between them. Germline V gene data show CDR1 as LNHDA and CDR2 as SQIVND (reference sequence). The CDR3: CASSISGGGANVLTF. The CDR3 nucleotides are TGTGCCAGTAGTATTAGCGGTGGTGGGGCCAACGTCCTGACTTTC.

The rearrangement joins TRBV4-1 to TRBJ2-7; 9 bases agree with TRBD1. The CDR3 consists of 16 residues. The germline V gene encodes CDR1 MGHRA and CDR2 YSYEKL. J lost 5 bases, V lost 3 bases, and 11 bases had no gene match. The DNA of the CDR3 is TGCGCCAGCAGCCACTTTATCCGGGACAGGGAGAACGAGCAGTACTTC. Translation gives CASSHFIRDRENEQYF.

This clone appeared a single time. This rearrangement joins TRBV11-2 to TRBJ2-3; D is unclear. V lost 0 bases, J lost 0 bases, and 10 bases lay in between. The germline V gene has CDR1 SGHAT and CDR2 FQNNGV. This CDR3 contains 16 residues. In DNA form, the CDR3 reads TGTGCCAGCAGCTTAGAAGGGCGGTCTAGCACAGATACGCAGTATTTT. Amino acid sequence: CASSLEGRSSTDTQYF.

This chain connects TRBV6-5 to TRBJ1-5; perhaps TRBD1 as D (6 bases). Trimming took off 7 bases at V and 3 bases at J, with 16 bases between the two ends. CDR1 and CDR2 (germline): MNHEY, SVGAGI. The CDR3 spans 15 residues. For the CDR3, the DNA is TGTGCCAGCATAGGGGGAGCTGGTAACAATCAGCCCCAGCATTTT. Translating it yields CASIGGAGNNQPQHF.

The rearrangement links TRBV5-1 to TRBJ2-3; unclear D gene. This CDR3 region has 16 residues. CDR1 and CDR2 from the germline V gene are SGHRS and YFSETQ. V lost 4 bases to trimming and J lost 0 bases, with 15 bases between them. CDR3 in amino acids: CASSPDPVRSTDTQYF. The CDR3 DNA sequence: TGCGCCAGCAGCCCCGATCCAGTCCGTAGCACAGATACGCAGTATTTT.

This clone was counted a single time. This sequence joins TRBV5-6 and TRBJ2-3; 8 nucleotides match TRBD2. Trimming removed 5 bases from V and 0 bases from J; junction bases left unmatched: 2. In germline, CDR1 is SGHDT, CDR2 YYEEEE. This CDR3 comprises 14 residues. The CDR3 here is CASSSGTSTDTQYF. CDR3 DNA sequence: TGTGCCAGCAGTAGCGGGACTAGCACAGATACGCAGTATTTT.

The gene calls are TRBV2 and TRBJ1-1, with D possibly being TRBD1 (5 bases). Germline-derived CDR1 and CDR2 are SNHLY and FYNNEI. The CDR3 consists of 15 residues. V gave up 8 bases and J gave up 2 bases, with 18 bases separating them. CDR3 sequence reads: CASDRIYGANTEAFF. As DNA, the CDR3 is TGTGCCAGCGATAGGATATATGGGGCTAACACTGAAGCTTTCTTT.